This T cell receptor (beta chain) derives from a study of beta chain features in type 1 diabetes. Findings of the study overall: PCR might preferentially amplify shorter templates, equally in patients and controls. TCRB CDR3 length was moderately but significantly reduced in all four CD4+ subsets of Type 1 diabetes patients.

Isolated RNA was reverse transcribed in full, so expressed TCRB transcripts were sequenced. The data were produced by immunoSEQ multiplex PCR, yet TCRdb's version contains in-frame clones alone and is incomplete. The sample lists roughly 400,000 clones, roughly 16% occurring once. Regarding this clone: What it binds is unknown.

CDR3 length: 16 residues. The V gene's germline CDR1 is LGHNA and CDR2 YSLEER. J gave up 9 bases and V 0 bases, and 10 bases lay outside the gene matches. Sequencing input: naive CD4+ T cells from blood. The TCR sequence derives from a woman younger than 30 in good health. The rearrangement joins TRBV4-3 to TRBJ2-1, with 8 positions matching TRBD2. The CDR3 DNA sequence: TGCGCCAGCAGCCAAGAGTCGGGTGGAAGCGGGGGTGAGCAGTTCTTC. This codes for CASSQESGGSGGEQFF.